These T cell receptor beta chains were read from a single sample in a study of T cell repertoires in cytomegalovirus infection. TCRdb itself ran the reads through MiXCR, one entry per CDR3 protein. The table shows 680,000 or so distinct CDR3 sequences, with roughly a third occurring only once. No cognate antigen is known for these TCRs. The sequencing here drew on cultured PBMCs, taken from culture after CMV antigen stimulation. The receptors stem from a human donor in good health (CMV status not recorded). Some clones in this sample may be carry-over from other donors' samples. Each CDR3 is given with its conserved first and last residue. The order of the fields is V gene, clone size, J gene, D gene, CDR3 DNA, CDR3 protein. D genes are given only for firm matches. Size is stated for part of the rows, as once, few or many counts, or as a class when the clone is expanded.

>TRBV6-2/TRBV6-3|few|TRBJ1-2|NA
TGTGCCAGCAGTTCGCCGGGACAACCGACAATCCCCCGCTACACCTTC
CASSSPGQPTIPRYTF
>TRBV12-3/TRBV12-4|few|TRBJ2-7|NA
TGTGCCAGCAGTTTAGAGGGATCCCCTTACGAGCAGTACTTC
CASSLEGSPYEQYF
>TRBV7-6|many|TRBJ2-3|TRBD2
TGTGCCAGCAGCTTTGGCCCGGGAGGGGTCACAGATACGCAGTATTTT
CASSFGPGGVTDTQYF
>TRBV6-2/TRBV6-3|few|TRBJ2-2|TRBD2
TGTGCCAGCACCCGAGCGGGAGGTAACACCGGGGAGCTGTTTTTT
CASTRAGGNTGELFF
>TRBV7-9|many|TRBJ2-1|TRBD2
TGTGCCAGCAGCCGGACTAGCGGGAGCAGGAGAGGCAATGAGCAGTTCTTC
CASSRTSGSRRGNEQFF
>TRBV4-1|few|TRBJ2-5|NA
TGCGCCAGCAGCCAAGTGTTCGGGAGCGGGGAGACCCAGTACTTC
CASSQVFGSGETQYF
>TRBV18|NA|TRBJ2-1|NA
TGTGCCAGCTCACCACCATCGAACCCTGGTTTGAATGAGCAGTTCTTC
CASSPPSNPGLNEQFF
>TRBV12-3/TRBV12-4|NA|TRBJ1-3|TRBD1
TGTGCCAGCAGTTTAAGTAGGACAGGGGGCATTGGAAACACCATATATTTT
CASSLSRTGGIGNTIYF
>TRBV20-1|NA|TRBJ2-7|NA
TGCAGTGCGGCGAGGCCCAGCTCCTACGAGCAGTACTTC
CSAARPSSYEQYF
>TRBV6-2/TRBV6-3|NA|TRBJ2-3|NA
TGTGCCAGCAGTTACTCGGTCACAGATACGCAGTATTTT
CASSYSVTDTQYF
>TRBV5-1|few|TRBJ2-5|NA
TGCGCCAGCAGCAGGGGTGCAGAAGAGACCCAGTACTTC
CASSRGAEETQYF
>TRBV7-2|few|TRBJ2-7|NA
TGTGCCAGCCGCTACGCTAGCATGATCTCCTACGAGCAGTACTTC
CASRYASMISYEQYF
>TRBV20-1|few|TRBJ1-5|NA
TGCAGTGCTAGGGGTTATAGCAATCAGCCCCAGCATTTT
CSARGYSNQPQHF
>TRBV2|few|TRBJ1-5|NA
TGTGCCAGCAGTGAAGCTCAGGGGCAAGTGCGCCAGCATTTT
CASSEAQGQVRQHF
>TRBV7-2|NA|TRBJ2-7|NA
TGTGCCAGCAGTCCCCATGCCGCCGTTGGATTCTCCTACGAGCAGTACTTC
CASSPHAAVGFSYEQYF
>TRBV7-4|few|TRBJ2-2|NA
TGTGCCAGCAGCGCTTGGACAGTCCTGACGGAGCTGTTTTTT
CASSAWTVLTELFF
>TRBV15|few|TRBJ1-2|TRBD1
TGTGCCACCAGCGCCGGGGACAGCAACTATGGCTACACCTTC
CATSAGDSNYGYTF
>TRBV3-1|NA|TRBJ2-7|TRBD2
TGTGCCAGCAGCCGGCTGGGAGGGCCCTCCTACGAGCAGTACTTC
CASSRLGGPSYEQYF
>TRBV7-2|many|TRBJ2-1|NA
TGTGCCAGCAGCTTAAGGGGCCCCGGCTCCTACAATGAGCAGTTCTTC
CASSLRGPGSYNEQFF
>TRBV19|NA|TRBJ1-6|TRBD1
TGTGCCAGCCTGGGACAGGGGAATTCACCCCTCCACTTT
CASLGQGNSPLHF
>TRBV20-1|NA|TRBJ1-1|NA
TGCAGTGCTAGAGATCCCCTCCGTAGGGACACTGAAGCTTTCTTT
CSARDPLRRDTEAFF
>TRBV7-8|NA|TRBJ2-1|NA
TGTGCCAGCACCTCAGCGGGCGGGGCATACAATGAGCAGTTCTTC
CASTSAGGAYNEQFF
>TRBV7-9|NA|TRBJ2-5|TRBD2
TGTGCCAGCAATCTCATGGCTAGCGGGGACCAAGAGACCCAGTACTTC
CASNLMASGDQETQYF
>TRBV11-3|few|TRBJ1-1|TRBD1
TGTGCCAGCAGACAACCTCTGACAGGGGGCTACACTGAAGCTTTCTTT
CASRQPLTGGYTEAFF
>TRBV2|NA|TRBJ2-2|NA
TGTGCCAGCAGTCCCGAGGTTGGCGGGGAGCTGTTTTTT
CASSPEVGGELFF
>TRBV5-4|NA|TRBJ2-1|NA
TGTGCCAGCAGCTCTCGGGACATCAATGAGCAGTTCTTC
CASSSRDINEQFF
>TRBV7-6|few|TRBJ2-2|NA
TGTGCCAGCAGCTTAGAGGCCGGGGAGGCCGGGGAGCTGTTTTTT
CASSLEAGEAGELFF
>TRBV20-1|NA|TRBJ1-6|NA
TGCAGACCTTCGGGGGGAGATAATTCACCCCTCCACTTT
CRPSGGDNSPLHF
>TRBV5-4|NA|TRBJ2-7|NA
TGTGCCAGCAGCTTGGAGGCCGGGAGAGGGTACGAGCAGTACTTC
CASSLEAGRGYEQYF
>TRBV2|few|TRBJ2-7|NA
TGTGCCAGCAGACGCCAAGAAGGCTACGAGCAGTACTTC
CASRRQEGYEQYF
>TRBV28|NA|TRBJ2-2|TRBD1
TGTGCCAGCAGTTCGCCGGGACAGGGCACCGGGGAGCTGTTTTTT
CASSSPGQGTGELFF
>TRBV6-7|few|TRBJ1-4|TRBD1
TGTGCCACGCTTTCAGGGGCACTATACCGGGACAGCGGGAAAGGGCATGAAAAACTGTTTTTT
CATLSGALYRDSGKGHEKLFF
>TRBV4-3|few|TRBJ2-4|TRBD1
TGCGCCAGCAGCCAAGTGGGACAGATGGCCAAAAACATTCAGTACTTC
CASSQVGQMAKNIQYF
>TRBV6-4|NA|TRBJ1-6|NA
TGTGCCAGCAGTGGAGGGGGGGAAAATTCACCCCTCCACTTT
CASSGGGENSPLHF
>TRBV6-1|many|TRBJ2-4|NA
TGTGCCAGCAGTGGATCGGGAGCCATCTCCCAAGCCAAAAACATTCAGTACTTC
CASSGSGAISQAKNIQYF